This T cell receptor beta chain was recorded in a study of T cell changes during pregnancy in multiple sclerosis. V gave up 1 base and J gave up 3 bases; unmatched junction bases: 3. The V gene's germline CDR1 is MNHNS and CDR2 SASEGT. The CDR3 is 16 residues long. The repertoire was sequenced with immunoSEQ multiplex PCR; TCRdb's copy has only in-frame clones and lacks some. The data contain about 68,000 clones, about 91% of them singletons. This receptor was obtained from a female donor with multiple sclerosis, enrolled in a pregnancy study. The genes are TRBV6-1 and TRBJ2-3; 11 bases are shared with TRBD2. The sequences come from peripheral blood, collected in the first trimester of pregnancy. This CDR3 reads CASSEGLAGGTDTQYF. Written as DNA, the CDR3 is TGTGCCAGCAGTGAAGGGTTAGCGGGGGGGACAGATACGCAGTATTTT.